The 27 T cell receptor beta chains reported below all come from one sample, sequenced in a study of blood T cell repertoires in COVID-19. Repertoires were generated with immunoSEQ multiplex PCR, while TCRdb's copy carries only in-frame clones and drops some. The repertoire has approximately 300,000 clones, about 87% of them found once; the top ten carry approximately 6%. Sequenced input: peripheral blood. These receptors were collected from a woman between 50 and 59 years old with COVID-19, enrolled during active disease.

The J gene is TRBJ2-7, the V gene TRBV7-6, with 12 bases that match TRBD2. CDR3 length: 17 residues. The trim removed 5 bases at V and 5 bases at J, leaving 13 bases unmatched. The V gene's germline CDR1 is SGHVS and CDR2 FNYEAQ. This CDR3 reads CASSLLAGGTLGNEQYF. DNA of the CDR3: TGTGCCAGCAGCCTACTAGCGGGAGGTACACTAGGGAACGAGCAGTACTTC.

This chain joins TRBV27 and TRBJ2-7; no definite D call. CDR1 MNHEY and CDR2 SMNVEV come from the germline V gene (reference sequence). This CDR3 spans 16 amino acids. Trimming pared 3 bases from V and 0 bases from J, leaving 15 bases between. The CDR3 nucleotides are TGTGCCAGCAGTTTCGTTGGGTCCCGGAGCTCCTACGAGCAGTACTTC. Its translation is CASSFVGSRSSYEQYF.

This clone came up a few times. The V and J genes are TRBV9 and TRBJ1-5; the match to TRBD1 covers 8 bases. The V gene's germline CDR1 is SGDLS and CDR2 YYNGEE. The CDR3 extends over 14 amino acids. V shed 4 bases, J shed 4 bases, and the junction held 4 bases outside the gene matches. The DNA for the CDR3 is TGTGCCAGCAGCTCCGGACAGGGTAATCAGCCCCAGCATTTT. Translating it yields CASSSGQGNQPQHF.

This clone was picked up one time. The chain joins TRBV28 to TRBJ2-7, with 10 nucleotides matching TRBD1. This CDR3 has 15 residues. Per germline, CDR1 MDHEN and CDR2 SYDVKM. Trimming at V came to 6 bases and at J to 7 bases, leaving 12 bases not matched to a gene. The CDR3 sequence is CASRGGQGRSGEQYF. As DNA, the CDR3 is TGTGCCAGCAGGGGGGGACAGGGGAGGAGTGGAGAGCAGTACTTC. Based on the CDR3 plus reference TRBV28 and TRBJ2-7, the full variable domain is DVKVTQSSRYLVKRTGEKVFLECVQDMDHENMFWYRQDPGLGLRLIYFSYDVKMKEKGDIPEGYSVSREKKERFSLILESASTNQTSMYLCASRGGQGRSGEQYFGPGTRLTVT.

The CDR3 DNA is TGTGCCAGTAGTCCGATAGACAGGAACTATGGCTACACCTTC. It encodes CASSPIDRNYGYTF. The rearrangement uses TRBV19 and TRBJ1-2; a weak D match, TRBD1 (6 bases). CDR1 LNHDA and CDR2 SQIVND come from the germline V gene (reference sequence). Deletions cut 5 bases from V and 2 bases from J, with 12 bases between. The CDR3 loop spans 14 amino acids. Drawing the rest from reference TRBV19 and TRBJ1-2, the complete variable domain is DGGITQSPKYLFRKEGQNVTLSCEQNLNHDAMYWYRQDPGQGLRLIYYSQIVNDFQKGDIAEGYSVSREKKESFPLTVTSAQKNPTAFYLCASSPIDRNYGYTFGSGTRLTVV.

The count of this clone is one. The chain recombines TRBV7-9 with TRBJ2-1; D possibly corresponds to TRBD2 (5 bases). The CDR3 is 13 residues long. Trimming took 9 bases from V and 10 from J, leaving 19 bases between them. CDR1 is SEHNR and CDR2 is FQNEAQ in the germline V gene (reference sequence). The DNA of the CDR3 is TGTGCCAGTTCGACGACCCTTGAGGGCGAGCAGTTCTTC. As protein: CASSTTLEGEQFF.

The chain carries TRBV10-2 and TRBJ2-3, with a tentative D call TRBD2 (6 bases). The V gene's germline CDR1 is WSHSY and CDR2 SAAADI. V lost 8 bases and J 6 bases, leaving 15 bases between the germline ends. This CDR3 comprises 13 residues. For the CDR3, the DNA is TGCGCCAGCGACCGGGGGAGGCGGGATACGCAGTATTTT. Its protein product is CASDRGRRDTQYF.

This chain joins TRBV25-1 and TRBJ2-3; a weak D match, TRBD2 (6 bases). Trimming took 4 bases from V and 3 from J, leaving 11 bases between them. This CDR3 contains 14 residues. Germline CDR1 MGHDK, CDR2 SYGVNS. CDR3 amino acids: CASSGRGATDTQYF. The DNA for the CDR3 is TGTGCCAGCAGTGGGCGGGGAGCGACAGATACGCAGTATTTT.

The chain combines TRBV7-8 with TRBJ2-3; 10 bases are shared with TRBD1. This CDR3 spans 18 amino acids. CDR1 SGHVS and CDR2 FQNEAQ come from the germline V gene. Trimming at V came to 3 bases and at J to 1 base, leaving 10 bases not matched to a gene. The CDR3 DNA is TGTGCCAGCAGCTTCCCCCCCGCGGGACAGGGGCGCACAGATACGCAGTATTTT. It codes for CASSFPPAGQGRTDTQYF.

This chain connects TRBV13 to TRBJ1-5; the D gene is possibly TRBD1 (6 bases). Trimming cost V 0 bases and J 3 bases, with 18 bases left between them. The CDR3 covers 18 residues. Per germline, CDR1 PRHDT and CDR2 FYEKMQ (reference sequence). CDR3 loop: CASSLGPIRGFDNQPQHF. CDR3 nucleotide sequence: TGTGCCAGCAGCTTAGGGCCCATCAGGGGATTCGACAATCAGCCCCAGCATTTT.

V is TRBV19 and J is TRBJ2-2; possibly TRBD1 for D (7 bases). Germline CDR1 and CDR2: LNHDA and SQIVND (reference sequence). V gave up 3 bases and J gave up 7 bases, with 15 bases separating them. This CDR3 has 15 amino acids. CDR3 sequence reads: CASSMSTGRIGELFF. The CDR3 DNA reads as TGTGCCAGTAGTATGTCGACAGGGAGGATCGGGGAGCTGTTTTTT.

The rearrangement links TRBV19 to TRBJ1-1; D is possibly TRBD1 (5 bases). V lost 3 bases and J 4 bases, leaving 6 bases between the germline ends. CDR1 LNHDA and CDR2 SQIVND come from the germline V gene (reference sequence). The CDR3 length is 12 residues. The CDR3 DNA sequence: TGTGCCAGTAGTATTAGGGGCACTGAAGCTTTCTTT. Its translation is CASSIRGTEAFF.

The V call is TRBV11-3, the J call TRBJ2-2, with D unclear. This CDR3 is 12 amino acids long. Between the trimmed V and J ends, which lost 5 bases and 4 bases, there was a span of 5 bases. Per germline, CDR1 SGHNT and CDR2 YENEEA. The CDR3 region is CASSPSTGELFF. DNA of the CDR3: TGTGCCAGCAGCCCCTCCACCGGGGAGCTGTTTTTT. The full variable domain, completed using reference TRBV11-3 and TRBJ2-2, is EAGVVQSPRYKIIEKKQPVAFWCNPISGHNTLYWYLQNLGQGPELLIRYENEEAVDDSQLPKDRFSAERLKGVDSTLKIQPAELGDSAVYLCASSPSTGELFFGEGSRLTVL.

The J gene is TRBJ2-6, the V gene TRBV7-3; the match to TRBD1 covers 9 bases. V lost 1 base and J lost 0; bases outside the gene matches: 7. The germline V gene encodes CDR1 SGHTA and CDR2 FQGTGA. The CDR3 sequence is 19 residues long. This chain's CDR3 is CASSLRGQGYSSGANVLTF. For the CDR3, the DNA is TGTGCCAGCAGCTTAAGGGGACAGGGATATAGCTCTGGGGCCAACGTCCTGACTTTC.

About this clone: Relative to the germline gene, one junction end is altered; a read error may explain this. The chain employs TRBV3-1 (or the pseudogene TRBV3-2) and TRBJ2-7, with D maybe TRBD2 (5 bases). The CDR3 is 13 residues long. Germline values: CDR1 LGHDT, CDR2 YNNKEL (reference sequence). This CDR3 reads CASSLSSMAGVNF. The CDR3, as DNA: TGTGCCAGCAGCCTATCAAGCATGGCGGGCGTGAACTTC.

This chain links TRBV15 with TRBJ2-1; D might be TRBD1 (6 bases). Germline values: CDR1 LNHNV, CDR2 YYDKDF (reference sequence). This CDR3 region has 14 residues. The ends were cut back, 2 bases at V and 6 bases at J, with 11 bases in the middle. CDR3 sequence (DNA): TGTGCCACCAGCAGAAGGGGGTTGGGCAATGAGCAGTTCTTC. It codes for CATSRRGLGNEQFF.

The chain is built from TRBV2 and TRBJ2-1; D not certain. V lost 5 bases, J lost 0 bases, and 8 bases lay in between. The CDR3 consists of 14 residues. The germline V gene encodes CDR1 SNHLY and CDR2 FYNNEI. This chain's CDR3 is CASSSSSSYNEQFF. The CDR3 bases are TGTGCCAGCAGTTCGAGTAGCTCCTACAATGAGCAGTTCTTC.

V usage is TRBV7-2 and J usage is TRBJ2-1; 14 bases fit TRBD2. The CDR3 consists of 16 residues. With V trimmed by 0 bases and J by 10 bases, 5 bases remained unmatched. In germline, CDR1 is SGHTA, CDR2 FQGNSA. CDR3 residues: CASSLAAGLAGVEQFF. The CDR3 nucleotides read TGTGCCAGCAGCTTAGCCGCGGGACTAGCGGGAGTGGAGCAGTTCTTC. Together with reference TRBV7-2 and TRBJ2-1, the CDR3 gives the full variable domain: GAGVSQSPSNKVTEKGKDVELRCDPISGHTALYWYRQSLGQGLEFLIYFQGNSAPDKSGLPSDRFSAERTGGSVSTLTIQRTQQEDSAVYLCASSLAAGLAGVEQFFGPGTRLTVL.

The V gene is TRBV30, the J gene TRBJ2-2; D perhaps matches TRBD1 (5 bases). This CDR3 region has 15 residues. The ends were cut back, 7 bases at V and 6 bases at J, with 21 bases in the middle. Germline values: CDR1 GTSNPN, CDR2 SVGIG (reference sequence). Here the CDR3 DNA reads TGTGCCTCTTCATGGAGTAGGGGTTTCGCCGGGGAGCTGTTTTTT. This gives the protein CASSWSRGFAGELFF.

CDR3: CASSPLVYPYEQYF. The CDR3, as DNA: TGTGCCAGCAGCCCTTTAGTATACCCCTACGAGCAGTACTTC. This chain joins TRBV11-2 and TRBJ2-7; D gene uncertain. Trimming removed 5 bases from V and 2 bases from J, with 13 bases in between. The CDR3 runs to 14 residues. Germline lookup yields CDR1 SGHAT and CDR2 FQNNGV.

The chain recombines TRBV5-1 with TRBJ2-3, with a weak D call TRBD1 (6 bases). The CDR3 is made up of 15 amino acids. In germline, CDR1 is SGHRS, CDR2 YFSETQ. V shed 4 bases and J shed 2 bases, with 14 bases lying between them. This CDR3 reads CASSATGTYTDTQYF. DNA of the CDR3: TGCGCCAGCAGCGCCACCGGGACATACACAGATACGCAGTATTTT.

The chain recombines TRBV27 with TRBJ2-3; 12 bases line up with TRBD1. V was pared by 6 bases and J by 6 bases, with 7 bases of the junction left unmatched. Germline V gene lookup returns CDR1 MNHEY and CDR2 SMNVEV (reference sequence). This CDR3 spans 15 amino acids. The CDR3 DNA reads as TGTGCCAGCAGCCCGGGACAGGGGGCAGCCGATACGCAGTATTTT. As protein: CASSPGQGAADTQYF.

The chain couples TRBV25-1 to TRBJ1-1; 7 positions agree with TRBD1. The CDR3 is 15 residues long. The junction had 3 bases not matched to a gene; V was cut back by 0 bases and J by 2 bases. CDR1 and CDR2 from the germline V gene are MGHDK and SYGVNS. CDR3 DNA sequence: TGTGCCAGCAGTGAATACGGGACAGTCAACACTGAAGCTTTCTTT. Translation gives CASSEYGTVNTEAFF.

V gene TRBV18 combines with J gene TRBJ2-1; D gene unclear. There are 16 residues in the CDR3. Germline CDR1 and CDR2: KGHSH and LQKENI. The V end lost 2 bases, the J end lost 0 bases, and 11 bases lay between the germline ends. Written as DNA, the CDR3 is TGTGCCAGCTCACCAACTGTCCAGCGCTCCTACAATGAGCAGTTCTTC. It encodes CASSPTVQRSYNEQFF.

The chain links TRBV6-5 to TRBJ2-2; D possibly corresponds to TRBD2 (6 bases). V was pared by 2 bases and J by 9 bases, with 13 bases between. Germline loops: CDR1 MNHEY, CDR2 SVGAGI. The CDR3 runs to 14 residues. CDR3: CASSYGTGIRELFF. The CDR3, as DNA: TGTGCCAGCAGTTACGGGACTGGCATAAGGGAGCTGTTTTTT.

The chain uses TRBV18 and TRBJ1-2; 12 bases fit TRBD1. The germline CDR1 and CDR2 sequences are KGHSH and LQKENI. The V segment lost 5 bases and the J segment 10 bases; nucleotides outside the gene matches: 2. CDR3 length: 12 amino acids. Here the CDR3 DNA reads TGTGCCAGCTCAGAGGGACAGGGGGCCTACACCTTC. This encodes CASSEGQGAYTF. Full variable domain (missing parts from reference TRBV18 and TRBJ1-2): NAGVMQNPRHLVRRRGQEARLRCSPMKGHSHVYWYRQLPEEGLKFMVYLQKENIIDESGMPKERFSAEFPKEGPSILRIQQVVRGDSAAYFCASSEGQGAYTFGSGTRLTVV.

As DNA, the CDR3 is TGTGCCAGCAGCTTTTTAGCGGGAAGCAGTTACAATGAGCAGTTCTTC. Protein sequence: CASSFLAGSSYNEQFF. The gene calls are TRBV9 and TRBJ2-1; 8 positions agree with TRBD2. With 4 bases clipped from V and 4 bases from J, the junction kept 10 bases outside the gene matches. The germline V gene encodes CDR1 SGDLS and CDR2 YYNGEE. The CDR3 has 16 residues.